This is a list of T cell receptor beta chains from one sample in a study of T cells in Graves' hyperthyroidism and ophthalmopathy. From the multiplex PCR reads, TCRdb called clonotypes with MiXCR, one entry per CDR3 protein. The data show more than 350,000 distinct CDR3 sequences, more than 14% seen once. The sample comprised blood. The receptors were gathered from a woman aged 25-40 years with Graves' ophthalmopathy. The CDR3 runs from the conserved cysteine through the conserved F or W. The D gene is left open where the match is weak. Clone sizes are given selectively: once, few, many, or a class where the clone is expanded.

many | TRBJ1-2 | . | TRBV7-9 | TGTGCCAGCAGGGATGGAACGAGGCAGGGAGCTTTCTATGGCTACACCTTC | CASRDGTRQGAFYGYTF
many | TRBJ2-7 | . | TRBV30 | TGTGCCTGGGCAGGGGATCGCTACGAGCAGTACTTC | CAWAGDRYEQYF
many | TRBJ2-3 | . | TRBV2 | TGTGCCAACTCCCGCCGGAATAAAGATACGCAGTATTTT | CANSRRNKDTQYF
many | TRBJ1-1 | TRBD1 | TRBV20-1 | TGCAGTGCTGAGAGACAGGGAGGTTTGAACACTGAAGCTTTCTTT | CSAERQGGLNTEAFF
. | TRBJ2-4 | . | TRBV19 | TGTGCCAGTAGCAGGAGGGCTCCTTCCGGCGCCAAAAACATTCAGTACTTC | CASSRRAPSGAKNIQYF
. | TRBJ1-4 | TRBD1 | TRBV19 | TGTGCCAGTAGTGTCACCACGGGACAGAATGAAAAACTGTTTTTT | CASSVTTGQNEKLFF
many | TRBJ2-1 | . | TRBV3-1 | TGTGCCAGCAGCCCAGGGGGGGTAGCGCAGTTCTTC | CASSPGGVAQFF
many | TRBJ2-1 | TRBD1 | TRBV24-1 | TGTGCCTCAGGCAGGGGGTCGTATGAGCAGTTCTTC | CASGRGSYEQFF
. | TRBJ2-1 | . | TRBV20-1 | TGCAGTGCTAGGTCTCCATACTCCTACAATGAGCAGTTCTTC | CSARSPYSYNEQFF
few | TRBJ1-5 | . | TRBV6-1 | TGTGCCAGCAGTGAAACCCGGGTGGCCGGGAATCAGCCCCAGCATTTT | CASSETRVAGNQPQHF
few | TRBJ2-3 | TRBD2 | TRBV2 | TGTGCCAGCAGTGGCGGCGGGGGAAAGGGAGATACGCAGTATTTT | CASSGGGGKGDTQYF
. | TRBJ2-2 | . | TRBV10-2 | TGCGCCAGCAGTAGGGGACAGCGGGGGCCGCCCGGGGAGCTGTTTTTT | CASSRGQRGPPGELFF
many | TRBJ1-1 | TRBD1 | TRBV7-2 | TGTGCCAGCAGCTGGCCAGGGGGCATCAACACTGAAGCTTTCTTT | CASSWPGGINTEAFF
many | TRBJ1-6 | TRBD1 | TRBV28 | TGTGCCAGCAGTTGGGGGACAGAGTATAATTCACCCCTCCACTTT | CASSWGTEYNSPLHF
. | TRBJ2-3 | . | TRBV20-1 | TGCAGTGCTGCAACGCTTAGCACAGATACGCAGTATTTT | CSAATLSTDTQYF
many | TRBJ1-2 | TRBD1 | TRBV12-3/TRBV12-4 | TGTGCCAGCAGTTTCTTAGGGACAGGGACAATTAACTATGGCTACACCTTC | CASSFLGTGTINYGYTF
. | TRBJ2-1 | . | TRBV6-2/TRBV6-3 | TGTGCCAGCAATCAACGGGACATCAATTCCCGTAAGTTCTTC | CASNQRDINSRKFF
many | TRBJ2-3 | . | TRBV7-9 | TGTGCCAGCAGCTTATTCTTGAGGGGTACAGATACGCAGTATTTT | CASSLFLRGTDTQYF
many | TRBJ1-5 | . | TRBV6-5 | TGTGCCAGCAGTTTCCGGGAGGGGGACAGCAATCAGCCCCAGCATTTT | CASSFREGDSNQPQHF
many | TRBJ1-2 | TRBD1 | TRBV7-2 | TGTGCCAGCAGCTTGGGGGGACAGTCCCCCTATGGCTACACCTTC | CASSLGGQSPYGYTF
many | TRBJ2-5 | TRBD1 | TRBV2 | TGTGCCAGCAGTGATTGGGACAGCATCGGCGAGACCCAGTACTTC | CASSDWDSIGETQYF
. | TRBJ2-1 | . | TRBV24-1 | TGTGCCACCACGGCGGAGAGCTCCTACAATGAGCAGCTCTTC | CATTAESSYNEQLF
many | TRBJ2-2 | TRBD2 | TRBV12-3/TRBV12-4 | TGTGCCAGCAGTTTAAGGCTAGCGGGGACCGGGGAGCTGTTTTTT | CASSLRLAGTGELFF
many | TRBJ2-1 | . | TRBV27 | TGTGCCAGCAGTTTATTATTGCCGGGGGTCTCCTACAATGAGCAGTTCTTC | CASSLLLPGVSYNEQFF
many | TRBJ2-7 | TRBD1 | TRBV28 | TGTGCCAGCAGTAGAACCGGGACAGGGATCCACGAGCAGTACTTC | CASSRTGTGIHEQYF
few | TRBJ1-1 | TRBD1 | TRBV24-1 | TGTGCCACCAGTGATAACGGACAGGGAGGAGACACTGAAGCTTTCTTT | CATSDNGQGGDTEAFF
many | TRBJ1-1 | . | TRBV20-1 | TGCAGTGCCCCACCCTGGACCGGAGACACTGAAGCTTTCTTT | CSAPPWTGDTEAFF
. | TRBJ1-1 | . | TRBV27 | TGTGCCAGCAGTTTAGACAGGCGGAGGTCTAGAGCTTTCTTT | CASSLDRRRSRAFF
many | TRBJ2-2 | . | TRBV24-1 | TGTGCCACCGCACCCCGGGTTTCGGGAAGGGTACCCGGGGAGCTGTTTTTT | CATAPRVSGRVPGELFF
. | TRBJ1-1 | . | TRBV12-3/TRBV12-4 | TGTGCCAGCAGTTTCATAGGGGGTCGGCCTGAAGCTTTCTTT | CASSFIGGRPEAFF
. | TRBJ1-3 | . | TRBV5-4 | TGTGCCAGCAGCTTGGACAGGGCTGGAAACACCATATATTTT | CASSLDRAGNTIYF
many | TRBJ2-3 | . | TRBV5-1 | TGCGCCAGCAGCCCGAGGCTACTAGGCACAGATACGCAGTATTTT | CASSPRLLGTDTQYF
many | TRBJ1-4 | . | TRBV6-1 | TGTGCCAGCAGTGAAATAGCAGGGGCCAATGAAAAACTGTTTTTT | CASSEIAGANEKLFF
many | TRBJ2-7 | TRBD1 | TRBV6-1 | TGTGCCAGCAGTACCCTATCTATCCGGGACAGGGCTCCCTACTTCTACGAGCAGTACTTC | CASSTLSIRDRAPYFYEQYF
many | TRBJ2-1 | . | TRBV18 | TGTGCCAGCTCAATGAACCAACGGACAGAGCAGTTCTTC | CASSMNQRTEQFF
few | TRBJ2-7 | . | TRBV4-1 | TGCGCCAGCAGCCAAGATCGGTGGGCACGGCAGTACTTC | CASSQDRWARQYF
few | TRBJ2-3 | . | TRBV7-2 | TGTGCCAGCGGCTTCAGGCAGGGGGGCAGAGATACGCAGTATTTT | CASGFRQGGRDTQYF
many | TRBJ2-7 | . | TRBV3-1 | TGTGCCAGCAGCCAGTGGGAGGGGGGAGCCTCCTACGAGCAGTACTTC | CASSQWEGGASYEQYF
many | TRBJ2-2 | . | TRBV7-8 | TGTGCCAGCAGCCCCAGGGACCGTAACACCGGGGAGCTGTTTTTT | CASSPRDRNTGELFF
many | TRBJ2-3 | . | TRBV5-1 | TGCGCCAGCAGCTTACCCCCAGCCACTATGAGCACAGATACGCAGTATTTT | CASSLPPATMSTDTQYF
. | TRBJ2-1 | . | TRBV2 | TGTGCCAGCACCTACCACCCAGCCTACAATGAGCAGTTCTTC | CASTYHPAYNEQFF
many | TRBJ2-6 | . | TRBV30 | TGTGCCTGGAGCCACAGCGGTGTGGGGGCCAACGTCCTGACTTTC | CAWSHSGVGANVLTF
many | TRBJ1-2 | . | TRBV4-2 | TGTGCCAGCAGCCAAGATCGATGGGTCGTCTATGGCTACACCTTC | CASSQDRWVVYGYTF
. | TRBJ1-5 | TRBD1 | TRBV7-9 | TGTGCCAGCAGCTCACACAGGGGCAGGGAGCCCCAGCATTTT | CASSSHRGREPQHF
many | TRBJ1-1 | . | TRBV27 | TGTGCCAGCAGTTTATCCCGCGGGGCCCGTAACACTGAAGCTTTCTTT | CASSLSRGARNTEAFF
many | TRBJ1-6 | TRBD1 | TRBV7-2 | TGTGCCAGCAGCTCCGGGACAGGGGGCTGGGATAATTCACCCCTCCACTTT | CASSSGTGGWDNSPLHF
. | TRBJ2-2 | . | TRBV7-9 | TGTGCCAGCAGCTTATTTAGAGGAAGGGTCCGGGCCCCCGGGGAGCTGTTTTTT | CASSLFRGRVRAPGELFF
many | TRBJ1-2 | . | TRBV6-5 | TGTGCCAGCAGTTACATTGGAAATGGCTACACCTTC | CASSYIGNGYTF
many | TRBJ1-5 | TRBD1 | TRBV18 | TGTGCCAGCTCACCCCACTCGGACAGGGGAATGAAGCCCCAGCATTTT | CASSPHSDRGMKPQHF
many | TRBJ1-3 | . | TRBV30 | TGTGCCTGGAGTGGACTAGGGTACGGAAACACCATATATTTT | CAWSGLGYGNTIYF